A selection of T cell receptor beta chains follows, all from one sample in a study of blood T cell repertoires in COVID-19. Method: immunoSEQ multiplex PCR; TCRdb's copy keeps in-frame clones and lacks some. This table holds over 150,000 clones, around 90% found once. Input material: peripheral blood. Receptors were obtained from a man aged 35 to 55 with active or convalescent COVID-19. Both conserved end residues are part of each CDR3.

>TRBJ2-3|TRBV4-3
CASSLDGGTSQYF
>TRBJ1-1|TRBV4-3
CASSQFRGTGGVGTEAFF
>TRBJ1-3|TRBV6-2/TRBV6-3
CASSYATGSVSGNTIYF
>TRBJ2-4|TRBV13
CASSLTGGANIQYF
>TRBJ2-7|TRBV7-3
CASSLGGDEQYF
>TRBJ2-3|TRBV28
CASSSRDRATDTQYF
>TRBJ2-3|TRBV29-1
CSAQGRAGDTQYF
>TRBJ1-1|TRBV28
CASKGLEDRGGTEAFF
>TRBJ2-3|TRBV6-2/TRBV6-3
CASSYRQVVWYTDTQYF
>TRBJ2-1|TRBV28
CASSFGAGAQFF
>TRBJ1-1|TRBV6-5
CASSTPGNTEAFF
>TRBJ2-3|TRBV15
CATSRGTGGTDTQYF
>TRBJ1-1|TRBV4-1
CASSQGGLGRNTEAFF
>TRBJ2-1|TRBV6-5
CASSFGQNNEQFF
>TRBJ1-4|TRBV12-3/TRBV12-4
CASSLLAEELFF
>TRBJ1-3|TRBV27
CASSLLAPQGTGNTIYF
>TRBJ2-5|TRBV9
CASSVGPKAYQETQYF
>TRBJ2-3|TRBV24-1
CATSAQGDTQYF
>TRBJ1-6|TRBV7-8
CASRNLGLGNSPLHF
>TRBJ1-2|TRBV2
CASSAFEPYTF
>TRBJ1-2|TRBV10-3
CAISQVDYGYTF
>TRBJ1-5|TRBV30
CAWSVRDNQPQHF
>TRBJ2-5|TRBV5-6
CASSFIAQETQYF
>TRBJ2-1|TRBV4-1
CASSQDPGGNEQFF
>TRBJ1-1|TRBV7-3
CASSPQGNTEAFF
>TRBJ1-1|TRBV6-1
CASSEDETHEAFF
>TRBJ1-1|TRBV6-5
CASSYSPGDSEAFF
>TRBJ2-2|TRBV7-3
CASSILAGGSGELFF
>TRBJ2-3|TRBV3-1/TRBV3-2
CASSQDTVTDTQYF
>TRBJ2-1|TRBV27
CASGQTGGGWNEQFF